This entry lists 10 T cell receptor beta chains sequenced from one sample in a study of early T cells in non-severe SARS-CoV-2 infection. MiXCR, applied by TCRdb to the 5' RACE reads, yields one record per CDR3 protein. The sample records 55,000 to 85,000 distinct CDR3 sequences, more than 8% being singletons. This specimen was whole blood, taken at baseline. The receptors were gathered from an adult who was a healthcare worker with PCR-confirmed SARS-CoV-2 infection or an uninfected control (not recorded which).

This clonotype showed up many times. The chain is built from TRBV14 and TRBJ2-5, with 8 bases fitting TRBD1. The V gene's germline CDR1 is SGHDN and CDR2 FVKESK. This CDR3 comprises 16 residues. V lost 4 bases, J lost 2 bases, and 9 bases stayed unmatched. DNA of the CDR3: TGTGCCAGCAGCCTGGGAGGACAGGGAGAGCAAGAGACCCAGTACTTC. Translation gives CASSLGGQGEQETQYF.

V usage is TRBV28 and J usage is TRBJ1-2; 7 positions agree with TRBD1. This CDR3 comprises 13 residues. CDR1 and CDR2 (germline): MDHEN, SYDVKM. Unmatched junction bases numbered 9, after V lost 7 bases and J lost 7 bases. CDR3 DNA sequence: TGTGCCAGCAACGTGTCCCCAGGGGGTGGCTACACCTTC. Translation: CASNVSPGGGYTF.

This clonotype was counted many times. This sequence joins TRBV11-2 and TRBJ1-3; no clear D. V lost 6 bases to trimming and J lost 1 base, with 10 bases between them. The germline gives CDR1 SGHAT, CDR2 FQNNGV. This CDR3 spans 14 amino acids. Here the CDR3 reads CASREFGSGNTIYF. The CDR3 nucleotides read TGTGCCAGCAGGGAATTCGGTTCTGGAAACACCATATATTTT. The full variable domain, its missing parts supplied by reference TRBV11-2 and TRBJ1-3, is EAGVAQSPRYKIIEKRQSVAFWCNPISGHATLYWYQQILGQGPKLLIQFQNNGVVDDSQLPKDRFSAERLKGVDSTLKIQPAKLEDSAVYLCASREFGSGNTIYFGEGSWLTVV.

In its sample, this clonotype was seen many times. The chain links TRBV12-3 or TRBV12-4 to TRBJ1-2; possibly TRBD1 for D (5 bases). This CDR3 spans 13 amino acids. The CDR3: CATTLGHTYGYTF. CDR3 nucleotide sequence: TGTGCTACAACTCTGGGGCATACCTATGGCTACACCTTC.

The J gene is TRBJ2-5, the V gene TRBV28, with 10 bases aligning to TRBD2. The germline CDR1 and CDR2 sequences are MDHEN and SYDVKM. CDR3 length: 18 residues. V lost 2 bases to trimming and J lost 1 base; unmatched junction nucleotides: 10. The CDR3 DNA is TGTGCCAGCAGTTTAGAACTAGCGGGATTGGGATCCCAAGAGACCCAGTACTTC. Encoded protein: CASSLELAGLGSQETQYF.

In this sample, this clonotype turned up many times. At one end the junction does not follow the germline gene, possibly because of a read error. This chain joins TRBV5-4 and TRBJ2-5; either TRBD1 or TRBD2 may supply D (5 bases each). This CDR3 contains 12 residues. CDR1 SGHNT and CDR2 YYREEE come from the germline V gene (reference sequence). In nucleotides, the CDR3 is TGTGCCAGCAGAGGGGAACCCGGACTCGCCTCCTTC. Translating gives CASRGEPGLASF.

This clonotype was seen repeatedly, ten times or more. The chain couples TRBV20-1 to TRBJ1-5; TRBD1 matches at 7 bases. Looked up from germline, CDR1 is DFQATT and CDR2 is SNEGSKA (reference sequence). V dropped 1 base and J dropped 8; count of bases not matched to a gene: 11. The length of the CDR3 is 15 residues. As DNA, the CDR3 is TGCAGTGCTAGAGTGGACAGGCGGCGGGGCGAGCCCCAGCATTTT. Protein sequence: CSARVDRRRGEPQHF.

This clonotype was observed many times. The rearrangement links TRBV2 to TRBJ2-7; D uncertain. Trimming stripped 6 bases from V and 3 bases from J, with 3 bases between. Germline lookup yields CDR1 SNHLY and CDR2 FYNNEI. The CDR3 loop spans 10 amino acids. CDR3 DNA: TGTGCCAGCAGAGGCTACGAGCAGTACTTC. Its protein product is CASRGYEQYF.

This clonotype was seen a few times. The chain joins TRBV6-5 to TRBJ2-7; 9 bases fit TRBD1. CDR1 and CDR2 (germline): MNHEY, SVGAGI. The length of the CDR3 is 15 residues. V gave up 2 bases and J gave up 3 bases; unmatched junction bases: 5. The CDR3: CASSYLRQGGYEQYF. The CDR3, as DNA: TGTGCCAGCAGTTACCTTCGACAGGGGGGCTACGAGCAGTACTTC.

The chain links TRBV3-1 to TRBJ1-1; tentative D call: TRBD1 (6 bases). V lost 4 bases and J lost 6, with 18 bases in between. Germline CDR1 and CDR2: LGHDT and YNNKEL (reference sequence). The CDR3 runs 15 residues. The CDR3 is CASSPDRSTAPEAFF. The CDR3 nucleotides are TGTGCCAGCAGCCCTGACAGGAGTACTGCGCCTGAAGCTTTCTTT.